Shown below are 18 T cell receptor beta chains from a single sample sequenced in a study of cytomegalovirus exposure and HLA in healthy donors. This PCR relied on a set of 60 Vbeta primers and 13 Jbeta primers. Measured with immunoSEQ multiplex PCR; TCRdb has only the in-frame clones, and not every one. This sample yields approximately 150,000 clones, of which under 85% are seen a single time; 1.5% to 2% belongs to the top ten. Sequenced sample: PBMCs. These receptors all stem from a woman in her twenties or thirties in good health and CMV-seronegative.

The rearrangement links TRBV10-3 to TRBJ1-3; a weak D match, TRBD1 (6 bases). In germline, CDR1 is ENHRY, CDR2 SYGVKD. This CDR3 comprises 18 residues. The V end lost 7 bases, the J end lost 0 bases, and 22 bases lay between the germline ends. CDR3 residues: CAIKAQGAQGSSGNTIYF. CDR3 in DNA: TGTGCCATCAAGGCACAGGGCGCACAGGGCAGCTCTGGAAACACCATATATTTT.

The chain carries TRBV4-2 and TRBJ2-7, with D maybe TRBD2 (6 bases). CDR1 LGHNA and CDR2 YNFKEQ come from the germline V gene. The CDR3 consists of 13 residues. V lost 3 bases and J lost 3, with 9 bases in between. The CDR3 sequence is CASSHRRGYEQYF. CDR3 bases: TGTGCCAGCAGCCACAGGCGGGGCTACGAGCAGTACTTC.

The chain recombines TRBV7-6 with TRBJ1-5; 7 bases line up with TRBD1. The CDR3 has 14 amino acids. Germline V gives CDR1 SGHVS, CDR2 FNYEAQ. V dropped 5 bases and J dropped 1; count of bases not matched to a gene: 2. The CDR3, as DNA: TGTGCCAGCAGCGACAGGGAAAGCAATCAGCCCCAGCATTTT. Translating it yields CASSDRESNQPQHF. Using reference TRBV7-6 and TRBJ1-5 for the parts outside the CDR3, the full variable domain is GAGVSQSPRYKVTKRGQDVALRCDPISGHVSLYWYRQALGQGPEFLTYFNYEAQQDKSGLPNDRFSAERPEGSISTLTIQRTEQRDSAMYRCASSDRESNQPQHFGDGTRLSIL.

The rearrangement links TRBV6-1 to TRBJ2-5; 15 bases line up with TRBD2. Germline values: CDR1 MNHNS, CDR2 SASEGT. This CDR3 spans 16 amino acids. V shed 1 base, J shed 5 bases, and the junction held 2 bases outside the gene matches. The CDR3 bases are TGTGCCAGCAGTGAAGGGACTAGCGGGAGGGCGGAGACCCAGTACTTC. This sequence encodes CASSEGTSGRAETQYF.

In nucleotides, the CDR3 is TGTGCCAGCAGGCTTACTAGCGGGGTGATCGAGCAGTACTTC. It is translated as CASRLTSGVIEQYF. This sequence joins TRBV6-1 and TRBJ2-7, with 10 bases fitting TRBD2. The germline gives CDR1 MNHNS, CDR2 SASEGT. The CDR3 covers 14 residues. Trimming cost V 6 bases and J 6 bases; bases outside gene matches: 8.

This clone was observed a handful of times. The V and J genes are TRBV18 and TRBJ2-7; tentatively, D is TRBD1 (6 bases). The CDR3 contains 14 residues. Germline CDR1 is KGHSH and CDR2 is LQKENI. Trimming left V 3 bases short and J 3 bases short, with 12 bases between. CDR3 protein: CASSPVGQRYEQYF. The CDR3 DNA follows: TGTGCCAGCTCACCGGTAGGACAGCGCTACGAGCAGTACTTC.

This chain links TRBV19 with TRBJ1-2; TRBD1 matches at 12 bases. This CDR3 is 13 amino acids long. Trimming removed 9 bases from V and 7 bases from J; junction bases left unmatched: 6. Germline assignment: CDR1 LNHDA and CDR2 SQIVND (reference sequence). CDR3 nucleotides: TGTGCCAGCAGGGACAGGGGGCAGCTTGGCTACACCTTC. Translation: CASRDRGQLGYTF.

This chain links TRBV5-6 with TRBJ1-3, with TRBD1 matching over 7 bases. Per germline, CDR1 SGHDT and CDR2 YYEEEE. Germline trimming cut 1 base from V and 2 bases from J; bases unmatched to any gene: 3. The CDR3 contains 15 residues. The CDR3 region is CASSLLGTAGNTIYF. CDR3 coding DNA: TGTGCCAGCAGCTTGCTCGGGACAGCTGGAAACACCATATATTTT.

The chain joins TRBV5-6 to TRBJ2-7; D possibly corresponds to TRBD1 (6 bases). CDR3 length: 16 amino acids. Germline CDR1 SGHDT, CDR2 YYEEEE. V was cut by 2 bases and J by 6 bases, with 21 bases left in between. The CDR3 nucleotides are TGTGCCAGCAGCTTAGGGACAACGAGAATGACTGGCGAGCAGTACTTC. Its translation: CASSLGTTRMTGEQYF.

The rearrangement uses TRBV5-1 and TRBJ2-2, with 8 bases matching TRBD1. The germline V gene encodes CDR1 SGHRS and CDR2 YFSETQ. There are 13 residues in the CDR3. V trimming: 7 bases; J trimming: 5 bases; junction bases outside the gene matches: 4. CDR3 in amino acids: CASGQGATGELFF. The CDR3, as DNA: TGCGCCAGCGGGCAGGGGGCGACCGGGGAGCTGTTTTTT.

The rearrangement links TRBV7-9 to TRBJ1-1; D is undetermined. V shed 2 bases and J shed 0 bases, with 7 bases lying between them. Germline-derived CDR1 and CDR2 are SEHNR and FQNEAQ (reference sequence). This CDR3 comprises 14 residues. CDR3 protein: CASSLTRMNTEAFF. CDR3 in DNA: TGTGCCAGCAGCTTAACCAGGATGAACACTGAAGCTTTCTTT. Looking up the rest from reference TRBV7-9 and TRBJ1-1 gives the full variable domain: DTGVSQNPRHKITKRGQNVTFRCDPISEHNRLYWYRQTLGQGPEFLTYFQNEAQLEKSRLLSDRFSAERPKGSFSTLEIQRTEQGDSAMYLCASSLTRMNTEAFFGQGTRLTVV.

This clone was counted between two and nine times. The genes are TRBV5-1 and TRBJ2-5, with D maybe TRBD1 (5 bases). This CDR3 contains 14 residues. Trimming shortened V by 3 bases and J by 5 bases, and 14 bases separated the two germline ends. Germline CDR1 is SGHRS and CDR2 is YFSETQ. The CDR3 sequence is CASSSDTGSETQYF. DNA of the CDR3: TGCGCCAGCAGCTCCGATACAGGTAGCGAGACCCAGTACTTC.

J is TRBJ1-2 and V is TRBV5-4; the match to TRBD1 covers 7 bases. Germline loops: CDR1 SGHNT, CDR2 YYREEE (reference sequence). This CDR3 contains 15 residues. After removal of 0 bases from V and 4 bases from J, the junction contained 6 bases not matched to a gene. CDR3 protein: CASSLGQGLVYGYTF. The CDR3 DNA follows: TGTGCCAGCAGCTTGGGACAGGGTTTAGTCTATGGCTACACCTTC. Combining the CDR3 with reference TRBV5-4 and TRBJ1-2 gives the whole variable domain ETGVTQSPTHLIKTRGQQVTLRCSSQSGHNTVSWYQQALGQGPQFIFQYYREEENGRGNFPPRFSGLQFPNYSSELNVNALELDDSALYLCASSLGQGLVYGYTFGSGTRLTVV.

The rearrangement links TRBV11-3 to TRBJ2-7, with a weak D call TRBD2 (5 bases). Germline values: CDR1 SGHNT, CDR2 YENEEA. Trimming removed 1 base at V and 9 bases at J, with 13 bases between. The CDR3 length is 13 residues. This CDR3 is CASSLGPGRGQYF. In DNA form, the CDR3 reads TGTGCCAGCAGCTTAGGGCCTGGCCGGGGGCAGTACTTC.

The V call is TRBV30, the J call TRBJ2-1; 10 bases agree with TRBD2. The trim removed 1 base at V and 6 bases at J, leaving 3 bases unmatched. CDR3 size: 14 residues. Germline-derived CDR1 and CDR2 are GTSNPN and SVGIG (reference sequence). The CDR3 DNA follows: TGTGCCTGGAGTGAACTAGCGGGACTCAATGAGCAGTTCTTC. Translation gives CAWSELAGLNEQFF.

This clone was recorded once. This rearrangement joins TRBV30 to TRBJ2-1; 11 bases align to TRBD2. Germline V lookup: CDR1 GTSNPN, CDR2 SVGIG (reference sequence). The CDR3 totals 17 residues. The V and J ends lost 4 bases and 4 bases, in that order; junction bases with no gene match: 12. CDR3 in amino acids: CAWTTSGGLSRYNEQFF. The DNA of the CDR3 is TGTGCCTGGACCACTAGCGGGGGCCTTTCGAGGTACAATGAGCAGTTCTTC.

The CDR3 region has the DNA TGTGCCAGCAGTCCACAGACAGGGGAGCAAGAGACCCAGTACTTC. Translation gives CASSPQTGEQETQYF. The genes are TRBV27 and TRBJ2-5; 8 nucleotides align to TRBD1. From germline, CDR1 is MNHEY and CDR2 SMNVEV (reference sequence). The CDR3 length is 15 residues. V dropped 5 bases and J dropped 2; count of bases not matched to a gene: 7.

This clone was seen a handful of times. The chain employs TRBV28 and TRBJ2-7, with D possibly being TRBD2 (6 bases). Between the trimmed V and J ends, which lost 6 bases and 2 bases, there was a span of 11 bases. Germline assignment: CDR1 MDHEN and CDR2 SYDVKM. CDR3 length: 13 residues. The CDR3 reads CASSGTHTYEQYF. In nucleotides, the CDR3 is TGTGCCAGCAGCGGGACTCACACCTACGAGCAGTACTTC.